This T cell receptor beta chain was documented in a study of blood T cell repertoires in COVID-19. Assay used: immunoSEQ multiplex PCR; TCRdb lists only in-frame clones, some missing. The table lists about 150,000 clones, around 81% of them singletons, with roughly 3% in the top ten. CDR1 is SGDLS, CDR2 YYNGEE, per germline. Germline trimming cut 0 bases from V and 3 bases from J; bases unmatched to any gene: 8. The CDR3 consists of 18 residues. The sequence was obtained from a woman in her thirties or forties with active or convalescent COVID-19. The sample taken for sequencing was peripheral blood. The chain uses TRBV9 and TRBJ2-2, with TRBD2 matching over 10 bases. The CDR3 sequence is CASSVVPPSGSDTGELFF. The CDR3 nucleotides are TGTGCCAGCAGCGTAGTCCCCCCTAGCGGGAGTGACACCGGGGAGCTGTTTTTT.